The 20 T cell receptor beta chains in this list originate from one sample, sequenced in a study of blood T cell repertoires in COVID-19. The protocol was immunoSEQ multiplex PCR, while the TCRdb copy is restricted to in-frame clones and leaves out a portion. Of roughly 180,000 clones in the sample, nearly 80% were seen once. The sequencing sample was made of PBMCs or T cells enriched from blood (not recorded which). These receptors all stem from a man in his sixties who had been exposed to COVID-19.

The J gene is TRBJ2-1, the V gene TRBV29-1; the match to TRBD2 covers 15 bases. The CDR3 consists of 14 residues. CDR1 and CDR2 (germline): SQVTM, ANQGSEA. With 7 bases clipped from V and 8 bases from J, the junction kept 6 bases outside the gene matches. Here the CDR3 DNA reads TGCAGCGCCGCGGGACTAGCGGGAGGCCATGAGCAGTTCTTC. Translating it yields CSAAGLAGGHEQFF.

CDR3: CASSLGGMNQPQHF. The DNA for the CDR3 is TGTGCCAGCAGTTTAGGGGGCATGAATCAGCCCCAGCATTTT. V and J are TRBV28 and TRBJ1-5; possible D gene TRBD1, 6 bases. V was pared by 2 bases and J by 4 bases, with 9 bases between. The length of the CDR3 is 14 residues. CDR1 is MDHEN and CDR2 is SYDVKM in the germline V gene.

This chain joins TRBV10-1 and TRBJ1-1; perhaps TRBD1 as D (5 bases). The CDR3 contains 12 residues. Trimming removed 8 bases from V and 11 bases from J, with 18 bases in between. Germline CDR1 is WNHNN and CDR2 is SYGVQD (reference sequence). CDR3 DNA sequence: TGCGCCAGCTATGGGCCGGCGGGGGTCGCTTTCTTT. It encodes CASYGPAGVAFF.

V gene TRBV5-1 combines with J gene TRBJ1-1; D ambiguous. The CDR3 is made up of 12 amino acids. Germline V gene sequence: CDR1 SGHRS, CDR2 YFSETQ. Deletions cut 1 base from V and 5 bases from J, with 6 bases between. The CDR3, as DNA: TGCGCCAGCAGCTTGCAGTCTACTGAAGCTTTCTTT. It specifies CASSLQSTEAFF.

CDR3 in DNA: TGTGCCAGCAGCGGGGGTGGGGCGGGAACTTTTCAAGAGACCCAGTACTTC. Translating it yields CASSGGGAGTFQETQYF. The chain joins TRBV11-3 to TRBJ2-5; tentative D call: TRBD2 (6 bases). Germline loops: CDR1 SGHNT, CDR2 YENEEA. V lost 5 bases and J 2 bases, leaving 21 bases between the germline ends. This CDR3 region has 17 residues.

The chain couples TRBV5-1 to TRBJ2-1; no definite D call. Germline CDR1 is SGHRS and CDR2 is YFSETQ. This CDR3 is built from 15 residues. The germline V and J ends were trimmed by 4 bases and 0 bases, with 11 bases remaining between them. CDR3 DNA: TGCGCCAGCAGCAGTGACACAAGCTCCTACAATGAGCAGTTCTTC. Protein sequence: CASSSDTSSYNEQFF.

The chain has TRBV30 and TRBJ1-2; 9 bases are shared with TRBD1. The CDR3 extends over 15 amino acids. Germline CDR1 GTSNPN, CDR2 SVGIG (reference sequence). Germline trimming cut 7 bases from V and 7 bases from J; bases unmatched to any gene: 16. The CDR3 protein is CASPPGQGGLSGYTF. CDR3 DNA: TGTGCCTCGCCCCCGGGACAGGGCGGATTGAGTGGCTACACCTTC.

The rearrangement joins TRBV6-5 to TRBJ2-5, with 9 bases identical to TRBD1. CDR3 size: 12 residues. Trimming removed 5 bases from V and 9 bases from J; junction bases left unmatched: 4. In germline, CDR1 is MNHEY, CDR2 SVGAGI. The CDR3 bases are TGTGCCAGCAGTCGGGACAGGGTGCCCCAGTACTTC. This encodes CASSRDRVPQYF.

This chain connects TRBV27 to TRBJ2-6; 8 bases are shared with TRBD1. Per germline, CDR1 MNHEY and CDR2 SMNVEV (reference sequence). Trimming removed 5 bases from V and 1 base from J; junction bases left unmatched: 10. There are 18 residues in the CDR3. The CDR3, as DNA: TGTGCCAGCAGTCTAACCGGGACAGGAGCTTCTGGGGCCAACGTCCTGACTTTC. Amino acid sequence: CASSLTGTGASGANVLTF.

The chain links TRBV18 to TRBJ1-1; D is unresolved. Germline V gives CDR1 KGHSH, CDR2 LQKENI. The CDR3 is made up of 14 amino acids. V was shortened by 6 bases and J by 4 bases, with 15 bases between the two germline ends. The CDR3 DNA sequence: TGTGCCAGCTCTGGTCTGTCCGGGATCACTGAAGCTTTCTTT. Amino acids: CASSGLSGITEAFF.

The chain recombines TRBV29-1 with TRBJ2-7; perhaps TRBD1 as D (6 bases). The CDR3 runs to 13 residues. The ends were cut back, 0 bases at V and 4 bases at J, with 10 bases in the middle. CDR1 is SQVTM and CDR2 is ANQGSEA in the germline V gene. The CDR3 protein is CSVEDGRGYEQYF. CDR3 sequence (DNA): TGCAGCGTTGAAGATGGTAGGGGGTACGAGCAGTACTTC.

The chain recombines TRBV9 with TRBJ2-5; 10 bases line up with TRBD1. V lost 0 bases and J lost 5; bases outside the gene matches: 10. The germline CDR1 and CDR2 sequences are SGDLS and YYNGEE. The CDR3 sequence is 17 residues long. Here the CDR3 reads CASSVDGTGVSAETQYF. The CDR3 bases are TGTGCCAGCAGCGTAGATGGGACAGGGGTTTCGGCTGAGACCCAGTACTTC. The full variable domain, with the rest looked up from reference TRBV9 and TRBJ2-5, is DSGVTQTPKHLITATGQRVTLRCSPRSGDLSVYWYQQSLDQGLQFLIQYYNGEERAKGNILERFSAQQFPDLHSELNLSSLELGDSALYFCASSVDGTGVSAETQYFGPGTRLLVL.

The chain links TRBV29-1 to TRBJ2-1, with D possibly being TRBD2 (5 bases). The CDR3 runs to 16 residues. V was clipped by 0 bases and J by 1 base, with 13 bases between them. Looked up from germline, CDR1 is SQVTM and CDR2 is ANQGSEA. The CDR3 loop is CSVEDFTGISYNEQFF. Here the CDR3 DNA reads TGCAGCGTTGAAGATTTTACGGGGATTTCCTACAATGAGCAGTTCTTC.

J is TRBJ2-5 and V is TRBV9; weak D call: TRBD2 (6 bases). CDR1 is SGDLS and CDR2 is YYNGEE in the germline V gene. Trimming took 3 bases from V and 8 from J, leaving 11 bases between them. This CDR3 comprises 12 residues. Here the CDR3 DNA reads TGTGCCAGCAGCGCCTCCGGGGGAACCCAGTACTTC. This codes for CASSASGGTQYF.

The V and J genes are TRBV21-1 and TRBJ1-2. TRBV21-1 counts as a pseudogene. There are 14 residues in the CDR3. The CDR3 DNA sequence: TGTGCCAGCAGCAAAGTGGCGGGAAGGAATGGCTACACCTTC. Protein sequence: CASSKVAGRNGYTF.

V usage is TRBV28 and J usage is TRBJ2-4, with 10 bases fitting TRBD2. The CDR3 is 16 amino acids. Germline V gene data show CDR1 as MDHEN and CDR2 as SYDVKM. The V segment lost 5 bases and the J segment 0 bases; nucleotides outside the gene matches: 4. The CDR3, as DNA: TGTGCCAGCAGTGCGGGACTAGCGCTAGCCAAAAACATTCAGTACTTC. Translated, it gives CASSAGLALAKNIQYF. The whole variable domain, remainder taken from reference TRBV28 and TRBJ2-4, is DVKVTQSSRYLVKRTGEKVFLECVQDMDHENMFWYRQDPGLGLRLIYFSYDVKMKEKGDIPEGYSVSREKKERFSLILESASTNQTSMYLCASSAGLALAKNIQYFGAGTRLSVL.

CDR3 sequence: CASSPPIAGGPSKNIQYF. The DNA of the CDR3 is TGTGCCAGCAGTCCGCCTATAGCGGGAGGGCCCTCCAAAAACATTCAGTACTTC. This rearrangement joins TRBV27 to TRBJ2-4, with 11 nucleotides matching TRBD2. Germline loops: CDR1 MNHEY, CDR2 SMNVEV (reference sequence). The CDR3 extends over 18 amino acids. J was trimmed by 2 bases and V by 5 bases; bases with no gene match: 11.

The V gene is TRBV30, the J gene TRBJ2-1; 10 positions agree with TRBD1. Per the germline V gene, CDR1 is GTSNPN and CDR2 is SVGIG (reference sequence). With 1 base clipped from V and 7 bases from J, the junction kept 7 bases outside the gene matches. The CDR3 totals 15 residues. The CDR3 protein is CAWSAPDRGRNEQFF. In nucleotides, the CDR3 is TGTGCCTGGAGTGCCCCAGACAGGGGGCGGAATGAGCAGTTCTTC.

This rearrangement joins TRBV6-2 or TRBV6-3 to TRBJ1-5; 8 bases match TRBD1. V was clipped by 6 bases and J by 5 bases; unmatched bases: 9. Germline V gene data show CDR1 as MNHEY and CDR2 as SVGEGT. There are 15 residues in the CDR3. CDR3 loop: CASSFTGGGHQPQHF. CDR3 bases: TGTGCCAGCAGCTTCACAGGGGGTGGACATCAGCCCCAGCATTTT.

The chain uses TRBV7-9 and TRBJ1-6, with D unclear. There are 14 residues in the CDR3. Germline lookup yields CDR1 SEHNR and CDR2 FQNEAQ (reference sequence). Trimming removed 2 bases from V and 7 bases from J, with 9 bases in between. The CDR3 is CASSLMDFNSPLHF. CDR3 sequence (DNA): TGTGCCAGCAGCTTAATGGACTTCAATTCACCCCTCCACTTT.